This T cell receptor (beta chain) was obtained from a study of STAT5B mutations in CD4+ large granular lymphocyte leukemia. Study-wide results and limits: Without putative leukemic clones, patient CD4-sorted repertoires remained more clonal than healthy CD4+ repertoires. Data were not HLA-matched across samples.

The germline V gene has CDR1 GTSNPN and CDR2 SVGIG (reference sequence). Trimming left V 4 bases short and J 5 bases short, with 9 bases between. The CDR3 is 12 residues long. Turning to this clone: Its antigen is unidentified.

The survey-level immunoSEQ assay was used. As originally analysed: The detection floor for productive clonotype frequency was 2.59 x 10-5. Here immunoSEQ multiplex PCR was the method, and the copy in TCRdb shows in-frame clones only, minus some. That table furnishes V, J and clone size, whereas the DNA furnished D and trimming. The sample has about 18,000 clones; approximately 84% are singletons. V is TRBV30 and J is TRBJ1-5, with D unresolved. The sample was CD4+ T cells from blood buffy coats. This clonotype was obtained from a human donor in good health. The CDR3 coding sequence is TGTGCCTGGAAACAGAACGATCAGCCCCAGCATTTT. This codes for CAWKQNDQPQHF.